This entry is about one T cell receptor beta chain. Germline CDR1 reads SGDLS; CDR2 reads YYNGEE. CDR3 size: 13 residues. Trimming cost V 4 bases and J 5 bases, with 12 bases left between them. TCRdb itself ran the PCR reads through MiXCR, one entry per CDR3 protein. Found here are hundreds of thousands of distinct CDR3 sequences, about 23% of them singletons; the top ten hold about 0.7%. The entry originates in a study of molecular identifiers for immune sequencing clone quantification. V gene TRBV9 combines with J gene TRBJ1-1; D gene unclear. Sequenced input: naive CD8+ T cells from blood, with Jurkat cell RNA spiked in. The subset was: FACS-sorted CD8+CD4-CCR7+CD45RA+ naive T cells. The source of this sequence is a human donor in good health. Some libraries in this study had Jurkat cell RNA spiked in. The CDR3 DNA is TGTGCCAGCAGCACCGTGAGTGGGACTGAAGCTTTCTTT. It translates to CASSTVSGTEAFF.